Given below is one T cell receptor beta chain in context. Participant reports of clinical history set cohort assignment. With V trimmed by 4 bases and J by 0 bases, 11 bases remained unmatched. Germline V gives CDR1 SGHNT, CDR2 YYREEE (reference sequence). The CDR3 has 17 residues. The data stem from a study of blood T cell repertoires in COVID-19. The assay was immunoSEQ multiplex PCR, and TCRdb's table has in-frame clones only and misses some. The sample carries roughly 240,000 clones, about nine tenths recorded once. This clonotype was obtained from a man aged 50 or older who had been exposed to COVID-19. The rearrangement joins TRBV5-4 to TRBJ2-3, with 7 bases that match TRBD2. Sequencing used PBMCs or T cells enriched from blood (not recorded which). The CDR3 region is CASSRPSGGTSTDTQYF. The CDR3 DNA reads TGTGCCAGCAGCAGGCCTAGCGGAGGGACTAGCACAGATACGCAGTATTTT.